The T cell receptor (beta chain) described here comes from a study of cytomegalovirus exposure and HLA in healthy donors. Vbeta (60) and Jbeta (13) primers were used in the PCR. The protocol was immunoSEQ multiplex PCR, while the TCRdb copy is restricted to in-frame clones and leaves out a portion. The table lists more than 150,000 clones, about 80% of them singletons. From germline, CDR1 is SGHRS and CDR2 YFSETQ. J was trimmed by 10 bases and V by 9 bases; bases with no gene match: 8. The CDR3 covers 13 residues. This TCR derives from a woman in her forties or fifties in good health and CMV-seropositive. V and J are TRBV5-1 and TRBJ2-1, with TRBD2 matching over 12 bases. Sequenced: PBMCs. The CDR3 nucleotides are TGCGCCACGAGACTAGCGGGAGAAGAGGAGCAGTTCTTC. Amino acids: CATRLAGEEEQFF.